This section outlines one T cell receptor beta chain sequence together with its context. Clones were sequenced by immunoSEQ multiplex PCR, and TCRdb holds only the in-frame ones, with some missing. The data contain a few hundred thousand clones, 65% to 90% of them singletons. This sample is part of a study of blood T cell repertoires in COVID-19. Study background: The samples span acute and convalescent COVID-19 from the United States, Italy and Spain.

The CDR3 runs to 11 residues. CDR1 and CDR2 from the germline V gene are SGHRS and YFSETQ. The V segment lost 8 bases and the J segment 7 bases; nucleotides outside the gene matches: 4. The gene calls are TRBV5-1 and TRBJ1-1, with TRBD1 matching 8 bases. The TCR was taken from a man aged 25-45 years with active or convalescent COVID-19. The sequenced sample consisted of peripheral blood. CDR3 nucleotide sequence: TGCGCCAGTGGACAGGGCCGTGAAGCTTTCTTT. It encodes CASGQGREAFF. The whole variable domain, remainder taken from reference TRBV5-1 and TRBJ1-1, is KAGVTQTPRYLIKTRGQQVTLSCSPISGHRSVSWYQQTPGQGLQFLFEYFSETQRNKGNFPGRFSGRQFSNSRSEMNVSTLELGDSALYLCASGQGREAFFGQGTRLTVV.